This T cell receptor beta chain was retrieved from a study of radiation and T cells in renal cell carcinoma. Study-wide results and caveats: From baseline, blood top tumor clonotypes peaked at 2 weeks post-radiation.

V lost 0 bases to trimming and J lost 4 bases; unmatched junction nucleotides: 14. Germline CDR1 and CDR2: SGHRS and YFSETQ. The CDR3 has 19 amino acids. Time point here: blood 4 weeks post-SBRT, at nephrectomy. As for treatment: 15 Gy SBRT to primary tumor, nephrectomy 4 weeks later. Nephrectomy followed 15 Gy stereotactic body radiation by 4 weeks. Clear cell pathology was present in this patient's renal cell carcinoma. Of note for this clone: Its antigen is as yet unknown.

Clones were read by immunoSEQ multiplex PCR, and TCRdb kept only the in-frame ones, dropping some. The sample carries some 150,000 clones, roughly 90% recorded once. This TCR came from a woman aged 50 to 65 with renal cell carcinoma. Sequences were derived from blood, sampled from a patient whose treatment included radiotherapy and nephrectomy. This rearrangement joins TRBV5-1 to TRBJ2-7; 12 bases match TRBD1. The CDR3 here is CASSLEFLTWGQGAYEQYF. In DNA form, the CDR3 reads TGCGCCAGCAGCTTGGAATTTCTTACATGGGGACAGGGGGCATACGAGCAGTACTTC.